This T cell receptor beta chain was observed in a study of CD8+ T cells in alopecia areata. General study points: Besides other cells, scalp samples also yield sequences of resident alphabeta T cells from normal skin. With one nonresponder, baseline CD8+ expansion's link to response remains uncertain.

Reverse transcribed after extraction, RNA yielded cDNA as the sequencing template. The data were produced by immunoSEQ multiplex PCR, yet TCRdb's version contains in-frame clones alone and is incomplete. Here the sample spans around 150,000 clones, under 70% being singletons. Treatment in this sample: oral pan-JAK inhibitor, 5-10 mg twice daily. About this clone: Its antigen is still unknown.

Trimming removed 6 bases from V and 2 bases from J; junction bases left unmatched: 6. This CDR3 region has 15 residues. Germline lookup yields CDR1 SGHTA and CDR2 FQGNSA. The chain uses TRBV7-2 and TRBJ2-2; 7 positions agree with TRBD2. The clonotype originates from a human donor with alopecia areata. The sequencing here drew on CD4+ T cells sorted from blood, taken at week 4, from a patient treated with tofacitinib. CDR3 bases: TGTGCCAGCAGATACGGGGGGTCTAACACCGGGGAGCTGTTTTTT. Encoded protein: CASRYGGSNTGELFF. Drawing the rest from reference TRBV7-2 and TRBJ2-2, the complete variable domain is GAGVSQSPSNKVTEKGKDVELRCDPISGHTALYWYRQSLGQGLEFLIYFQGNSAPDKSGLPSDRFSAERTGGSVSTLTIQRTQQEDSAVYLCASRYGGSNTGELFFGEGSRLTVL.